One and the same sample provided the 16 T cell receptor beta chains below, sequenced in a study of T cell responses to AZD1222 COVID-19 vaccine. The protocol was immunoSEQ multiplex PCR, while the TCRdb copy is restricted to in-frame clones and leaves out a portion. The sample records approximately 130,000 clones, nearly 90% being singletons. This specimen was peripheral blood, taken 28 days after the second AZD1222 dose. The source is an adult who received the AZD1222 COVID-19 vaccine.

This clone appeared a single time. The V call is TRBV5-4, the J call TRBJ2-3; TRBD2 agrees at 9 bases. CDR1 SGHNT and CDR2 YYREEE come from the germline V gene (reference sequence). This CDR3 has 16 amino acids. V dropped 4 bases and J dropped 10; count of bases not matched to a gene: 16. CDR3 DNA: TGTGCCAGCAGCCCTTTCTTAGCGGGAGAGGCCTCTCCGCAGTATTTT. As protein: CASSPFLAGEASPQYF.

This clone was detected only once. The V and J genes are TRBV11-2 and TRBJ1-6; tentatively, D is TRBD1 (5 bases). Trimming pared 5 bases from V and 9 bases from J, leaving 20 bases between. The length of the CDR3 is 16 residues. From germline, CDR1 is SGHAT and CDR2 FQNNGV. CDR3 nucleotides: TGTGCCAGCAGCGACATCCCACAGGATGGTGGTTCACCCCTCCACTTT. Translated, it gives CASSDIPQDGGSPLHF.

CDR3 residues: CASSAGTDYGYTF. The CDR3 DNA reads TGTGCCAGCAGTGCAGGGACAGACTATGGCTACACCTTC. The chain recombines TRBV6-4 with TRBJ1-2; 7 bases map to TRBD1. There are 13 residues in the CDR3. Germline V gives CDR1 MRHNA, CDR2 SNTAGT. V was clipped by 4 bases and J by 3 bases; unmatched bases: 2.

The chain has TRBV15 and TRBJ2-5; TRBD1 might be the D (5 bases). Germline CDR1 is LNHNV and CDR2 is YYDKDF (reference sequence). Trimming left V 4 bases short and J 5 bases short, with 11 bases between. This CDR3 contains 13 residues. The chain's CDR3 is CATSTRKGETQYF. The CDR3 DNA reads TGTGCCACCAGCACCCGGAAGGGGGAGACCCAGTACTTC.

The V call is TRBV25-1, the J call TRBJ1-2; 9 bases map to TRBD1. In germline, CDR1 is MGHDK, CDR2 SYGVNS. J lost 2 bases, V lost 2 bases, and 3 bases had no gene match. This CDR3 region has 15 residues. In DNA, the CDR3 is TGTGCCAGCAGTGAAGCCACAGGGGGCAACTATGGCTACACCTTC. Translated, it gives CASSEATGGNYGYTF.

This chain uses TRBV4-2 with TRBJ2-1; 10 nucleotides agree with TRBD2. CDR1 is LGHNA, CDR2 YNFKEQ, per germline. V gave up 0 bases and J gave up 8 bases; unmatched junction bases: 7. The CDR3 totals 16 residues. CDR3 sequence reads: CASSQEGLARDYEQFF. In nucleotides, the CDR3 is TGTGCCAGCAGCCAAGAGGGACTAGCGAGGGATTATGAGCAGTTCTTC.

Of note for this clone: The sample carries other DNA sequences with the same CDR3. The chain combines TRBV5-1 with TRBJ2-7; 9 bases fit TRBD1. The trim removed 3 bases at V and 2 bases at J, leaving 3 bases unmatched. The CDR3 is 14 amino acids. From germline, CDR1 is SGHRS and CDR2 YFSETQ. The CDR3 sequence is CASSSRQGAYEQYF. The CDR3 nucleotides read TGCGCCAGCAGCTCCCGACAGGGGGCCTACGAGCAGTACTTC.

The chain carries TRBV5-1 and TRBJ1-4; D is ambiguous. The germline gives CDR1 SGHRS, CDR2 YFSETQ. The CDR3 is 14 amino acids. With 4 bases removed from V and 2 bases from J, the gap between germline ends came to 9 bases. The DNA for the CDR3 is TGCGCCAGCAGCAGGACGCCTACTAATGAAAAACTGTTTTTT. Its protein is CASSRTPTNEKLFF.

The V and J genes are TRBV7-8 and TRBJ2-3; 10 bases agree with TRBD2. Germline lookup yields CDR1 SGHVS and CDR2 FQNEAQ. CDR3 length equals 17 residues. The V segment lost 0 bases and the J segment 5 bases; nucleotides outside the gene matches: 8. The CDR3 protein is CASSLARLAGVGDTQYF. The CDR3, as DNA: TGTGCCAGCAGCTTAGCGCGCCTAGCGGGAGTGGGAGATACGCAGTATTTT.

CDR3 residues: CASSPLGGPYYNEQFF. DNA for the CDR3: TGTGCCAGCTCACCGTTAGGGGGACCCTACTACAATGAGCAGTTCTTC. This chain connects TRBV18 to TRBJ2-1, with D possibly TRBD1 on 6 matching bases. The CDR3 has 16 amino acids. Trimming pared 3 bases from V and 3 bases from J, leaving 15 bases between. Germline V lookup: CDR1 KGHSH, CDR2 LQKENI.

The J gene is TRBJ1-6, the V gene TRBV30; D call uncertain. V lost 0 bases and J 7 bases, leaving 13 bases between the germline ends. CDR1 and CDR2 from the germline V gene are GTSNPN and SVGIG (reference sequence). CDR3 size: 15 residues. CDR3 DNA: TGTGCCTGGAGTGTACTGGGCCTTCACAATTCACCCCTCCACTTT. It specifies CAWSVLGLHNSPLHF. Full variable domain (missing parts from reference TRBV30 and TRBJ1-6): SQTIHQWPATLVQPVGSPLSLECTVEGTSNPNLYWYRQAAGRGLQLLFYSVGIGQISSEVPQNLSASRPQDRQFILSSKKLLLSDSGFYLCAWSVLGLHNSPLHFGNGTRLTVT.

The chain has TRBV7-9 and TRBJ1-4; weak D call: TRBD1 (5 bases). V was clipped by 1 base and J by 6 bases, with 12 bases between them. Germline loops: CDR1 SEHNR, CDR2 FQNEAQ (reference sequence). The CDR3 contains 15 residues. The CDR3 protein is CASSLERGIDEKLFF. Here the CDR3 DNA reads TGTGCCAGCAGCTTAGAAAGGGGAATTGATGAAAAACTGTTTTTT.

The chain joins TRBV7-2 to TRBJ1-2, with a possible D match to TRBD1 (5 bases). This CDR3 comprises 17 residues. From germline, CDR1 is SGHTA and CDR2 FQGNSA. V lost 5 bases and J lost 4, with 23 bases in between. This chain's CDR3 is CASSPPSGRGSLYGYTF. The CDR3 coding sequence is TGTGCCAGCAGCCCCCCTTCAGGACGGGGGTCCCTCTATGGCTACACCTTC.

V is TRBV7-3 and J is TRBJ2-3; D is unclear. Trimming removed 8 bases from V and 6 bases from J, with 6 bases in between. Germline V gene sequence: CDR1 SGHTA, CDR2 FQGTGA. This CDR3 region has 10 residues. CDR3 bases: TGTGCCAGCCCTTGGGATACGCAGTATTTT. This encodes CASPWDTQYF.

This clone is a singleton in its sample. This chain joins TRBV3-1 (or the pseudogene TRBV3-2) and TRBJ2-6; 8 nucleotides agree with TRBD1. Germline V gene sequence: CDR1 LGHDT, CDR2 YNNKEL (reference sequence). CDR3 size: 18 residues. J was trimmed by 1 base and V by 4 bases; bases with no gene match: 9. This chain's CDR3 is CASSPSWTGSSGANVLTF. CDR3 in DNA: TGTGCCAGCAGCCCATCGTGGACAGGGAGTTCTGGGGCCAACGTCCTGACTTTC.

The chain links TRBV27 to TRBJ2-1; either TRBD1 or TRBD2 may supply D (5 bases each). Per the germline V gene, CDR1 is MNHEY and CDR2 is SMNVEV (reference sequence). This CDR3 is 15 amino acids long. V was cut by 3 bases and J by 8 bases, with 17 bases left in between. CDR3 residues: CASSLGGRGVYEQFF. In DNA form, the CDR3 reads TGTGCCAGCAGTTTGGGCGGAAGAGGGGTCTATGAGCAGTTCTTC.